Following are 10 T cell receptor beta chains from one sample sequenced in a study of beta chain features in type 1 diabetes. cDNA synthesis used the whole RNA isolate, giving expressed TCRB sequences. Produced via immunoSEQ multiplex PCR; TCRdb's table is partial and in-frame only. The sample yields a few hundred thousand clones, around 13% seen once. The source material was naive CD4+ T cells from blood. These receptors were collected from a man younger than 40 in good health.

This clone was recorded a few times. The chain uses TRBV18 and TRBJ2-1; D is undetermined. CDR1 and CDR2 from the germline V gene are KGHSH and LQKENI. This CDR3 contains 12 residues. Trimming cost V 2 bases and J 5 bases, with 4 bases left between them. CDR3 region: CASSPFNNEQFF. The CDR3 region has the DNA TGTGCCAGCTCACCATTCAACAATGAGCAGTTCTTC.

This clone was observed a handful of times. This chain's CDR3 is CSVEDRGTYNEQFF. The CDR3 DNA is TGCAGCGTTGAAGACCGGGGGACTTACAATGAGCAGTTCTTC. V usage is TRBV29-1 and J usage is TRBJ2-1; the D gene is possibly TRBD2 (6 bases). This CDR3 is built from 14 residues. V was shortened by 0 bases and J by 4 bases, with 10 bases between the two germline ends. Germline CDR1 is SQVTM and CDR2 is ANQGSEA.

This clone has a handful of counts. This chain joins TRBV4-1 and TRBJ1-1; D remains unclear. The CDR3 is made up of 15 amino acids. Germline assignment: CDR1 MGHRA and CDR2 YSYEKL. V was shortened by 8 bases and J by 3 bases, with 19 bases between the two germline ends. CDR3 sequence (DNA): TGCGCCAGCGCGGAGGGTCTCAGGTGGTACACTGAAGCTTTCTTT. Protein: CASAEGLRWYTEAFF.

The chain joins TRBV7-9 to TRBJ1-5; D not resolved. V was shortened by 2 bases and J by 2 bases, with 13 bases between the two germline ends. Germline lookup yields CDR1 SEHNR and CDR2 FQNEAQ (reference sequence). The CDR3 has 16 amino acids. CDR3 loop: CASSLSSPGGNQPQHF. The CDR3 nucleotides read TGTGCCAGCAGCTTAAGCTCCCCAGGAGGCAATCAGCCCCAGCATTTT.

This clone occurred a few times. The rearrangement links TRBV7-2 to TRBJ2-7, with 10 bases that match TRBD2. The CDR3 is 16 residues long. In germline, CDR1 is SGHTA, CDR2 FQGNSA. V shed 0 bases and J 2 bases; nucleotides not matched to a gene: 4. In DNA form, the CDR3 reads TGTGCCAGCAGCTTAGCGCTTCTAGCGGGGGCCTACGAGCAGTACTTC. This sequence encodes CASSLALLAGAYEQYF.

This clone was observed a handful of times. The chain has TRBV4-3 and TRBJ1-3, with TRBD1 matching 8 bases. Trimming took 3 bases from V and 2 from J; bases not matched to a gene: 3. The CDR3 contains 15 residues. Germline V lookup: CDR1 LGHNA, CDR2 YSLEER. Here the CDR3 reads CASSQVDRAGNTIYF. CDR3 coding DNA: TGCGCCAGCAGCCAGGTGGACAGGGCTGGAAACACCATATATTTT.

The chain is built from TRBV30 and TRBJ1-2; a weak D match, TRBD1 (5 bases). The germline V gene has CDR1 GTSNPN and CDR2 SVGIG (reference sequence). The V end was cut by 3 bases, the J end by 11 bases, with 19 bases between. The CDR3 is made up of 13 amino acids. CDR3 DNA: TGTGCCTGGAGAACCTTTACGACAGAAGGTTACACCTTC. The encoded protein is CAWRTFTTEGYTF.

This chain uses TRBV4-2 with TRBJ2-1; 7 nucleotides match TRBD2. V was pared by 4 bases and J by 6 bases, with 15 bases of the junction left unmatched. The germline V gene encodes CDR1 LGHNA and CDR2 YNFKEQ. The CDR3 totals 17 residues. The CDR3 nucleotides read TGTGCCAGCAGCCCGGACGGGGGAGGGCCCCTCACCAATGAGCAGTTCTTC. Amino acid sequence: CASSPDGGGPLTNEQFF.

The chain links TRBV2 to TRBJ2-2; no clear D gene. Trimming took off 1 base at V and 4 bases at J, with 4 bases between the two ends. This CDR3 is 13 amino acids long. The germline V gene has CDR1 SNHLY and CDR2 FYNNEI. This chain's CDR3 is CASSEEVTGELFF. CDR3 nucleotides: TGTGCCAGCAGTGAAGAGGTCACCGGGGAGCTGTTTTTT. Variable domain in full (rest from reference TRBV2 and TRBJ2-2): EPEVTQTPSHQVTQMGQEVILRCVPISNHLYFYWYRQILGQKVEFLVSFYNNEISEKSEIFDDQFSVERPDGSNFTLKIRSTKLEDSAMYFCASSEEVTGELFFGEGSRLTVL.

Only a few counts were recorded for this clone. The gene calls are TRBV9 and TRBJ1-1, with no clear D. CDR1 is SGDLS and CDR2 is YYNGEE in the germline V gene. The V and J ends lost 0 bases and 2 bases respectively, with 8 bases between them. CDR3 length: 14 amino acids. CDR3 bases: TGTGCCAGCAGCGTAGTAGAGGTAAACACTGAAGCTTTCTTT. It translates to CASSVVEVNTEAFF.